These 6 T cell receptor beta chains share one sample of origin, sequenced in a study of blood T cell repertoires in COVID-19. The protocol was immunoSEQ multiplex PCR, while the TCRdb copy is restricted to in-frame clones and leaves out a portion. Of around 72,000 clones listed, 75% to 95% are singletons. Sequencing was done on a sample of peripheral blood. Receptors originate from a human donor with active COVID-19. The donor label of this sample is uncertain.

This sequence joins TRBV27 and TRBJ1-5, with a tentative D call TRBD1 (5 bases). Germline CDR1 and CDR2: MNHEY and SMNVEV (reference sequence). V was clipped by 6 bases and J by 1 base, with 10 bases between them. The CDR3 extends over 14 amino acids. The CDR3 nucleotides are TGTGCCAGCAGCCCAGGGAGGAGCAATCAGCCCCAGCATTTT. Its protein is CASSPGRSNQPQHF.

This chain connects TRBV3-1 (or the pseudogene TRBV3-2) to TRBJ2-7; tentative D call: TRBD1 (5 bases). Deletions cut 1 base from V and 3 bases from J, with 7 bases between. CDR1 LGHDT and CDR2 YNNKEL come from the germline V gene (reference sequence). CDR3 length: 13 residues. CDR3 region: CASSQAGLYEQYF. CDR3 coding DNA: TGTGCCAGCAGCCAAGCAGGGCTCTACGAGCAGTACTTC.

This clone was picked up a small number of times. The chain carries TRBV3-1 (or the pseudogene TRBV3-2) and TRBJ2-2; 8 positions match TRBD1. The trim removed 4 bases at V and 1 base at J, leaving 8 bases unmatched. CDR1 and CDR2 (germline): LGHDT, YNNKEL (reference sequence). This CDR3 contains 17 residues. The CDR3 DNA follows: TGTGCCAGCAGCCTTACTTGGACAGGGAGGAACACCGGGGAGCTGTTTTTT. Amino acids: CASSLTWTGRNTGELFF.

The chain couples TRBV7-2 to TRBJ2-2, with unresolved D. Per germline, CDR1 SGHTA and CDR2 FQGNSA. The V end lost 1 base, the J end lost 7 bases, and 10 bases lay between the germline ends. The CDR3 spans 14 residues. The CDR3 nucleotides read TGTGCCAGCAGCTTAGTGCGAGGAGACGGGGAGCTGTTTTTT. It is translated as CASSLVRGDGELFF.

The chain joins TRBV28 to TRBJ1-1; perhaps TRBD1 as D (6 bases). The CDR3 sequence is 11 residues long. V was shortened by 11 bases and J by 6 bases, with 13 bases between the two germline ends. CDR1 and CDR2 (germline): MDHEN, SYDVKM. DNA of the CDR3: TGTGCCGCAAGGGGGATCGCTGAAGCTTTCTTT. Encoded protein: CAARGIAEAFF. Combining the CDR3 with reference TRBV28 and TRBJ1-1 gives the whole variable domain DVKVTQSSRYLVKRTGEKVFLECVQDMDHENMFWYRQDPGLGLRLIYFSYDVKMKEKGDIPEGYSVSREKKERFSLILESASTNQTSMYLCAARGIAEAFFGQGTRLTVV.

V usage is TRBV24-1 and J usage is TRBJ2-1; 8 positions match TRBD1. From germline, CDR1 is KGHDR and CDR2 SFDVKD. This CDR3 is built from 16 residues. Losses at the gene ends were 2 bases for V and 0 bases for J; bases not matched to a gene: 2. CDR3 sequence: CATSDSGGRSYNEQFF. As DNA, the CDR3 is TGTGCCACCAGTGATTCAGGGGGCCGCTCCTACAATGAGCAGTTCTTC.